This TCR beta chain was retrieved from a study of blood T cell repertoires in COVID-19. About the research overall: PBMCs, B-cell-depleted T cells, or T cells provided the cDNA or gDNA that made up the material.

Trimming cost V 5 bases and J 0 bases; bases outside gene matches: 7. The length of the CDR3 is 16 residues. Germline values: CDR1 SNHLY, CDR2 FYNNEI. Authors' methods: Researchers report that nucleated cell counts were estimated from reference gene primer amplification. Assay used: immunoSEQ multiplex PCR; TCRdb lists only in-frame clones, some missing. D and trimming were read from the DNA, whereas the V and J calls and clone size are those reported in that table. The sample yields tens of thousands of clones, approximately 88% seen once. This sequence was found in a man in his forties or fifties with active COVID-19. Sequencing input: peripheral blood. The genes are TRBV2 and TRBJ2-3, with 8 positions matching TRBD1. The CDR3 DNA reads TGTGCCAGCAGTTCCAGGGGGCGACGCAGCACAGATACGCAGTATTTT. It codes for CASSSRGRRSTDTQYF.